These 17 T cell receptor beta chains were all obtained from the same sample, sequenced in a study of CD8+ T cells in alopecia areata. Cutaneous lymph node cells were pooled, and they were sorted using CD4, CD8alpha, NKG2D, NKG2ACE and other markers. Isolated RNA was reverse transcribed into cDNA used as the sequencing template. TCRdb's copy holds only in-frame clones and misses some; the assay was immunoSEQ multiplex PCR. The data show approximately 300,000 clones, none appearing only once, with 1.2% held by the ten largest. The sequenced sample consisted of CD4+ T cells sorted from a lymph node. The receptors here all came from a C3H/HeJ mouse with alopecia areata. The MHC haplotype recorded for the strain is H2-k.

This clone was observed a handful of times. Gene names are the mouse ones. The sequenced fragment ends 4 residues before the CDR3 boundary, so the rest is inferred from the germline J gene. This chain uses TRBV17 with TRBJ2-5; 12 bases align to TRBD2. The CDR3 length is 15 residues. Germline V CDR1 and CDR2: MNHDT, YYDKIL. The CDR3 DNA, read in part, is TGTGCTAGCAGGATCCGGGACTGGGGGGCGGAC. This translates into CASRIRDWGAD. The full CDR3 sequence reads CASRIRDWGADTQYF.

A note on this clone: Mouse germline and gene names are used. The CDR3 goes on 4 residues after the read ends, and that part is filled in from the germline J gene. Different DNA sequences within this sample yield the same CDR3. The chain has TRBV13-1 and TRBJ2-3, with 7 bases fitting TRBD1. The junction had 1 base not matched to a gene; V was cut back by 2 bases and J by 4 bases. The CDR3 runs 13 residues. The germline V gene encodes CDR1 NSHNY and CDR2 SYGAGN. CDR3 region: CASSETGPETLYF. The sequenced CDR3 bases are TGTGCCAGCAGTGAGACAGGGCCAGAA.

This clone was observed a few times. Genes and germline are mouse. Sequencing ends 4 residues short of the CDR3 end; the germline J gene provides the rest. The chain recombines TRBV19 with TRBJ2-1; D gene uncertain. This CDR3 has 13 residues. With 6 bases removed from V and 1 base from J, the gap between germline ends came to 8 bases. Germline CDR1 and CDR2: FNHDT and SITEND (reference sequence). Partial CDR3 DNA: TGTGCCAGCAATCAGGAGAACTATGCT. This translates into CASNQENYA. The whole CDR3 region reads CASNQENYAEQFF.

This clone was found a few times. Gene names denote mouse genes. Partial CDR3 DNA: TGTGCCAGCAGTCCCCCTCACAGGGGTAGCACA. Translating gives CASSPPHRGST. The whole CDR3 protein is CASSPPHRGSTEVFF. The chain couples TRBV19 to TRBJ1-1; the match to TRBD1 covers 7 bases. The CDR3 end lies 4 residues beyond the end of the read and is filled in from the germline J gene. Unmatched junction bases numbered 10, after V lost 4 bases and J lost 4 bases. CDR3 size: 15 residues. Germline values: CDR1 FNHDT, CDR2 SITEND (reference sequence).

This clone was seen repeatedly, ten times or more. The listed genes are named as in mouse. The read ends 4 residues early relative to the CDR3; the germline J gene fills the gap. This chain joins TRBV13-3 and TRBJ2-2; 10 bases fit TRBD2. CDR1 is NNHDY, CDR2 SYVADS, per germline. The CDR3 is 15 amino acids. V was clipped by 3 bases and J by 3 bases; unmatched bases: 2. The sequenced CDR3 bases are TGTGCCAGCAGTGTCTGGGGGGGCGACACCGGG. Its translation: CASSVWGGDTG. The CDR3, in full, reads CASSVWGGDTGQLYF.

Only a few counts were recorded for this clone. Germline and genes: mouse. The DNA read from the CDR3 is TGTGCTAGCAGTAAACGACAGTATGCT. Its protein product is CASSKRQYA. The full CDR3 sequence reads CASSKRQYAEQFF. The rearrangement links TRBV17 to TRBJ2-1; tentatively, D is TRBD1 (5 bases). The CDR3 extends 4 residues past the end of the read, so its final part is completed from the germline J gene. Trimming took 4 bases from V and 4 from J, leaving 8 bases between them. This CDR3 region has 13 residues. The germline V gene encodes CDR1 MNHDT and CDR2 YYDKIL. The full variable domain, with the rest looked up from reference TRBV17 and TRBJ2-1, is DTTVKQNPRYKLARVGKPVNLICSQTMNHDTMYWYQKKPNQAPKLLLFYYDKILNREADTFEKFQSSRPNNSFCSLYIGSAGLEYSAMYLCASSKRQYAEQFFGPGTRLTVL.

A remark on this clone: Genes here carry mouse names. The read halts 4 residues ahead of the CDR3 end, with the missing end drawn from the germline J gene. The chain links TRBV5 to TRBJ2-2; 7 nucleotides line up with TRBD1. Unmatched junction bases numbered 4, after V lost 3 bases and J lost 3 bases. CDR1 is LGHNA and CDR2 is YNLKQL in the germline V gene (reference sequence). This CDR3 has 15 amino acids. The CDR3 DNA, read in part, is TGTGCCAGCAGCCATACCGGGACAGACACCGGG. It codes for CASSHTGTDTG. The entire CDR3 reads CASSHTGTDTGQLYF.

In this sample, this clone turned up a few times. Gene names and germline match the mouse. The read ends 4 residues shy of where the CDR3 ends; the end is completed using the germline J gene. Other DNA sequences in this specimen translate into the identical CDR3. The V call is TRBV13-1, the J call TRBJ2-1; 10 nucleotides agree with TRBD1. There are 15 residues in the CDR3. Losses at the gene ends were 3 bases for V and 0 bases for J; bases not matched to a gene: 0. Germline V gene data show CDR1 as NSHNY and CDR2 as SYGAGN. The chain's CDR3 is CASSGDRGNYAEQFF. The sequenced part of the CDR3 DNA is TGTGCCAGCAGTGGGGACAGGGGTAACTATGCT.

This clone was picked up a small number of times. All gene names here are mouse names. The read gets to within 4 residues of the CDR3 end, and the germline J gene fills in the rest. This sequence joins TRBV19 and TRBJ2-3; TRBD1 is a possible D gene (7 bases). Deletions cut 0 bases from V and 0 bases from J, with 8 bases between. The CDR3 spans 15 residues. The V gene's germline CDR1 is FNHDT and CDR2 SITEND (reference sequence). The sequenced CDR3 bases are TGTGCCAGCAGTATAGAGGGGGCTAGTGCAGAA. It is translated as CASSIEGASAE. The full CDR3 is CASSIEGASAETLYF.

Points on this clone: Gene names and germline refer to mouse. The CDR3 goes on 4 residues after the read ends, and that part is filled in from the germline J gene. Other nucleotide sequences in the sample specify the same CDR3. This chain connects TRBV19 to TRBJ2-2, with a weak D call TRBD1 (6 bases). The CDR3 spans 14 residues. The V gene lost 2 bases and the J gene lost 2 bases, with 7 bases spanning the gap. The germline V gene has CDR1 FNHDT and CDR2 SITEND (reference sequence). CDR3: CASSIQGNTGQLYF. Partial CDR3 DNA: TGTGCCAGCAGTATTCAGGGGAACACCGGG.

Concerning this clone: Genes and germline are mouse. The CDR3 goes on 4 residues after the read ends, and that part is filled in from the germline J gene. This sample includes further DNA sequences coding for the same CDR3. The chain joins TRBV31 to TRBJ2-7; 10 nucleotides match TRBD2. CDR3 length: 14 residues. V lost 3 bases, J lost 1 base, and 3 bases stayed unmatched. In germline, CDR1 is GKSSPN, CDR2 SITVG. The sequenced CDR3 bases are TGTGCCTGGAGCCGACTGGGGGGTTCCTAT. Protein product: CAWSRLGGSY. The entire CDR3 reads CAWSRLGGSYEQYF.

Comment on this clone: The gene names here belong to mouse. The read ends 4 residues shy of where the CDR3 ends; the end is completed using the germline J gene. The J gene is TRBJ2-2, the V gene TRBV13-3; the match to TRBD1 covers 9 bases. With 6 bases clipped from V and 3 bases from J, the junction kept 3 bases outside the gene matches. Germline CDR1 is NNHDY and CDR2 is SYVADS. This CDR3 has 14 amino acids. Incomplete CDR3 DNA: TGTGCCAGCAACAGGGGGCCGGACACCGGG. Residues: CASNRGPDTG. The complete CDR3 reads CASNRGPDTGQLYF.

Comments on this clone: Gene names and germline match the mouse. Partial CDR3 DNA: TGCACCTGCAGTGCAGATTTGCAGGGGGGAAACACA. This sequence encodes CTCSADLQGGNT. In full, the CDR3 is CTCSADLQGGNTEVFF. The J gene is TRBJ1-1, the V gene TRBV1; 7 nucleotides align to TRBD1. The read ends 4 residues shy of where the CDR3 ends; the end is completed using the germline J gene. There are 16 residues in the CDR3. Germline-derived CDR1 and CDR2 are NSQYPW and LRSPGD (reference sequence). Trimming cost V 0 bases and J 1 base; bases outside gene matches: 5.

About this clone: The genes are named according to mouse. The CDR3 end is not reached by the read, which stops 4 residues before it; the germline J gene fills it in. J is TRBJ2-3 and V is TRBV5; a weak D match, TRBD1 (6 bases). This CDR3 has 15 amino acids. Germline CDR1 LGHNA, CDR2 YNLKQL (reference sequence). V was trimmed by 2 bases and J by 0 bases, leaving 9 bases between them. Incomplete CDR3 DNA: TGTGCCAGCAGCCAAAGGACAGCTAGTGCAGAA. Translating gives CASSQRTASAE. The whole CDR3 protein reads CASSQRTASAETLYF.

A note on this clone: Genes and germline are mouse. With the read ending 4 residues before the CDR3 end, the germline J gene is used to fill in that end. The chain links TRBV5 to TRBJ2-1; D perhaps matches TRBD1 (5 bases). Germline loops: CDR1 LGHNA, CDR2 YNLKQL (reference sequence). The V end was cut by 1 base, the J end by 4 bases, with 11 bases between. This CDR3 has 15 amino acids. The CDR3 DNA, read in part, is TGTGCCAGCAGCCAAGCGGAGGGGAAGTATGCT. It codes for CASSQAEGKYA. The CDR3, in full, reads CASSQAEGKYAEQFF.

In regard to this clone: Mouse gene names and germline throughout. The sequence runs out 4 residues before the end of the CDR3; the remainder is reconstructed from the germline J gene. Other DNA sequences from this sample encode an identical CDR3 as well. The chain has TRBV13-3 and TRBJ2-5, with D perhaps TRBD1 (6 bases). Germline values: CDR1 NNHDY, CDR2 SYVADS. The CDR3 covers 14 residues. With 3 bases removed from V and 2 bases from J, the gap between germline ends came to 10 bases. The DNA read from the CDR3 is TGTGCCAGCAGTGCTGACAGGTTCCAAGAC. It codes for CASSADRFQD. The full CDR3 is CASSADRFQDTQYF.

A few counts support this clone. These gene names are mouse names. The read stops 4 residues short of the end of the CDR3; the missing end is completed from the germline J gene. This rearrangement joins TRBV19 to TRBJ1-1; no clear D. The CDR3 runs to 15 residues. Looked up from germline, CDR1 is FNHDT and CDR2 is SITEND (reference sequence). V was clipped by 3 bases and J by 0 bases, with 12 bases between them. The CDR3 sequence: CASSTLAPANTEVFF. The CDR3 bases that were read are TGTGCCAGCAGTACCCTCGCCCCAGCAAACACA.